One T cell receptor beta chain is described in this entry. What it binds is not known. Via MiXCR, TCRdb re-called the reads, giving one row per CDR3 protein. This sample has 110,000 to 150,000 distinct CDR3 sequences, with 30% to 40% found just once. The data were taken from a study of T cell repertoires in cytomegalovirus infection. Per germline, CDR1 MNHEY and CDR2 SMNVEV (reference sequence). The CDR3 covers 14 residues. With V trimmed by 8 bases and J by 8 bases, 11 bases remained unmatched. This specimen consisted of CD8+ T cells from cultured PBMCs, obtained from culture after CMV antigen stimulation. The V gene is TRBV27, the J gene TRBJ2-1, with TRBD2 identical over 8 bases. This receptor was identified in a human donor in good health (CMV status not recorded). Some clones in this sample may be carry-over from other donors' samples. CDR3 bases: TGTGCCAGCTCGTCGGGACTAGTATATGATGAGCAGTTCTTC. Translated, it gives CASSSGLVYDEQFF.